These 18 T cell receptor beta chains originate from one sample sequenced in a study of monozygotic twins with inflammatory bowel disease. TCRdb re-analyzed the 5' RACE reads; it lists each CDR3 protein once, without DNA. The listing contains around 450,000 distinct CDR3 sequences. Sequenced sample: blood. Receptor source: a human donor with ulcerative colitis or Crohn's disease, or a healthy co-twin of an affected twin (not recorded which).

The CDR3 here is CASTRSHGYTF. The chain combines TRBV7-9 with TRBJ1-2. The CDR3 totals 11 residues. The germline CDR1 and CDR2 sequences are SEHNR and FQNEAQ (reference sequence).

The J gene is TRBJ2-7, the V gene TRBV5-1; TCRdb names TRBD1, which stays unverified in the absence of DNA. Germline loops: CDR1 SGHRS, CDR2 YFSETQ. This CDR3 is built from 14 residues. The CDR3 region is CASSYGDRGREQYF.

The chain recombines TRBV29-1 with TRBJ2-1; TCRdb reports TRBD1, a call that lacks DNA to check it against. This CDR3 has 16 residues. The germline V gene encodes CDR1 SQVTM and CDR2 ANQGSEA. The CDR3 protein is CSVEGVVGTANNEQFF.

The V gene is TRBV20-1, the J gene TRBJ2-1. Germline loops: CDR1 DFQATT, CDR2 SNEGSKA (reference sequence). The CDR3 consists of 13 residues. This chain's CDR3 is CSVRASSYNEQFF.

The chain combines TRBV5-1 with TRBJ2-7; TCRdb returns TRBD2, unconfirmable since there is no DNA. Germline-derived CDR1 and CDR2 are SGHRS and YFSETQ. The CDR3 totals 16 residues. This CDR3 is CASSYWTSGNSYEQYF.

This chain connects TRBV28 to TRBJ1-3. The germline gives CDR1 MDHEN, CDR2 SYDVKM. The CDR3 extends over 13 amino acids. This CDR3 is CASSEGMGNTIYF.

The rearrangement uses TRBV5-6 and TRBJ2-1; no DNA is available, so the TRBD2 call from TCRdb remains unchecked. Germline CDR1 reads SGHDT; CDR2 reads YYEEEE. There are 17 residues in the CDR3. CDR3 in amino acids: CASRWGSGGAPYNEQFF.

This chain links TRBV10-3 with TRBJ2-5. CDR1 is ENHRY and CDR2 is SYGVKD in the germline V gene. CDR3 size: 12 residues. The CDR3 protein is CAISEFGETQYF.

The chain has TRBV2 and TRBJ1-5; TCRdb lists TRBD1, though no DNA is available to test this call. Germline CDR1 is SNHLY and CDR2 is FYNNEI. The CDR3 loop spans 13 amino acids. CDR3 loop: CASRTGGNQPQHF.

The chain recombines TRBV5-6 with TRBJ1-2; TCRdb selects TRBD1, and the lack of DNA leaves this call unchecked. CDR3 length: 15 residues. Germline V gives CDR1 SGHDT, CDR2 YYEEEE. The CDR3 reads CASSDQGTAVYGYTF. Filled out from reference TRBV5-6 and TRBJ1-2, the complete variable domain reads DAGVTQSPTHLIKTRGQQVTLRCSPKSGHDTVSWYQQALGQGPQFIFQYYEEEERQRGNFPDRFSGHQFPNYSSELNVNALLLGDSALYLCASSDQGTAVYGYTFGSGTRLTVV.

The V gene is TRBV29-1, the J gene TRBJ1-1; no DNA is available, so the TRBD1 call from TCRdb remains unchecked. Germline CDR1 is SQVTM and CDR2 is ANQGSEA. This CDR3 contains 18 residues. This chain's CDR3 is CSVPGQVKNRESITEAFF.

This chain's CDR3 is CASSLRAGGESDTQYF. The V gene is TRBV7-3, the J gene TRBJ2-3; there is no DNA to check the TCRdb D call of TRBD2. From germline, CDR1 is SGHTA and CDR2 FQGTGA. The CDR3 spans 16 residues.

The CDR3 loop is CASSLRTGGNSPLHF. The V gene is TRBV27, the J gene TRBJ1-6; no DNA is available, so the TRBD1 call from TCRdb remains unchecked. This CDR3 comprises 15 residues. CDR1 and CDR2 (germline): MNHEY, SMNVEV (reference sequence).

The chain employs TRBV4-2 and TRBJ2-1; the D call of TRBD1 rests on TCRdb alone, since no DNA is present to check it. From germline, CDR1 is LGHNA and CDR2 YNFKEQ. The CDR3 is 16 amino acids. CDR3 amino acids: CASSPGGGTGLNEQFF.

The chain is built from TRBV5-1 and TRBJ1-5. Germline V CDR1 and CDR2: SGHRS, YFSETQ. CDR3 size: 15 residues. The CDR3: CASRQLPGVGQPQHF.

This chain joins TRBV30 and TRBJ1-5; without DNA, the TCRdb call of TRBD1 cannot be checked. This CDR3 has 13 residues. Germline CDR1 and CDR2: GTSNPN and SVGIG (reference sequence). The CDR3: CAWSGGGNQPQHF. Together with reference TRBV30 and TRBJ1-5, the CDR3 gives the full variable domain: SQTIHQWPATLVQPVGSPLSLECTVEGTSNPNLYWYRQAAGRGLQLLFYSVGIGQISSEVPQNLSASRPQDRQFILSSKKLLLSDSGFYLCAWSGGGNQPQHFGDGTRLSIL.

The CDR3 protein is CASNYSRTSDYEQYF. The chain uses TRBV6-5 and TRBJ2-7; there is no DNA to check the TCRdb D call of TRBD2. Per the germline V gene, CDR1 is MNHEY and CDR2 is SVGAGI. CDR3 length equals 15 residues.

CDR3 sequence: CSASGLAGYEQYF. The rearrangement links TRBV20-1 to TRBJ2-7; the D call from TCRdb, TRBD2, cannot be confirmed without DNA. This CDR3 contains 13 residues. Germline values: CDR1 DFQATT, CDR2 SNEGSKA (reference sequence).